Listed here is a single TCR beta chain. Its antigen is unidentified. The record originates from a study of T cell repertoires in ileal Crohn's disease. Study details: Surgery for a complication: stricturing in approximately 60%, penetrating in about 40%. At postoperative colonoscopy, neoterminal ileum biopsies were taken as M6. Findings and limits, study-wide: Endoscopy was done a median around 6.4 months after surgery. Endoscopic recurrence occurred in every patient whose clonality exceeded 26.8%.

The CDR3 is 13 amino acids. Trimming removed 7 bases at V and 3 bases at J, with 10 bases between. The V gene's germline CDR1 is SNHLY and CDR2 FYNNEI. Time point here: neoterminal ileum biopsy at postoperative endoscopy, about 6 months after surgery. Only in-frame clones appear in the TCRdb table, and some are missing; sequencing was by immunoSEQ multiplex PCR. The repertoire holds about 62,000 clones, approximately 88% seen once, with about 1.9% in the top ten. The chain has TRBV2 and TRBJ1-5, with no clear D. The specimen was ileal tissue. The receptor was derived from an adult with Crohn's disease. CDR3: CASMSTHNQPQHF. The CDR3 bases are TGTGCCAGCATGAGTACCCACAATCAGCCCCAGCATTTT.